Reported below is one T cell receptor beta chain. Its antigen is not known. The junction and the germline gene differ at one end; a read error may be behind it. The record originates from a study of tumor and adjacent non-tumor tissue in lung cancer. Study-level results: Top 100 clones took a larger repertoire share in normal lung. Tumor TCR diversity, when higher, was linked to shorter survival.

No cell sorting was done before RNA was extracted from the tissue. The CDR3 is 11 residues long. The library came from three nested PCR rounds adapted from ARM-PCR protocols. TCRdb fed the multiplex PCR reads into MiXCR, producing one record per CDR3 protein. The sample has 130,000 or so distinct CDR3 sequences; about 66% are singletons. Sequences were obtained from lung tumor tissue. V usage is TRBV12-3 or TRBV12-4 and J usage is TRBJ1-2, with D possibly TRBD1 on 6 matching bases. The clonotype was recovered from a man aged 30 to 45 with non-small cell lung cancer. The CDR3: CASSRGTNYIF. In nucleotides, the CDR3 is TGTGCGAGCAGTAGAGGGACAAACTACATCTTC.